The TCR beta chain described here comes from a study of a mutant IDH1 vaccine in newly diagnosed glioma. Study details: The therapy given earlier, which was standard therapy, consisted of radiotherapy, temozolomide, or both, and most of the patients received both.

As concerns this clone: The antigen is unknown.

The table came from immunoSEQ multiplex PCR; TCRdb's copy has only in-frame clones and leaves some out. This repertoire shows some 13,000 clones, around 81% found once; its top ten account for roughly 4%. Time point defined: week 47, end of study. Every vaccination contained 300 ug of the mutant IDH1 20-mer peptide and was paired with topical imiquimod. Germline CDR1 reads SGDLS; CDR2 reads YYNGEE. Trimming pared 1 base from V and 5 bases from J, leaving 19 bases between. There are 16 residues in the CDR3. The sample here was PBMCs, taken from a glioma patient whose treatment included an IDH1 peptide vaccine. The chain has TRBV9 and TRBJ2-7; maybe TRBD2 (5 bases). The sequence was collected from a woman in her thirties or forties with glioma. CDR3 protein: CASSVSGVRNEDEQYF. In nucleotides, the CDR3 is TGTGCCAGCAGCGTAAGCGGAGTTAGGAACGAGGACGAGCAGTACTTC.